A selection of T cell receptor beta chains follows, all from one sample in a study of blood T cell repertoires in COVID-19. Profiling relied on immunoSEQ multiplex PCR, and the TCRdb table lists in-frame clones only, not all of them. Found here are 100,000 to 150,000 clones, about 80% of them singletons; the top ten hold 3.5% to 4%. Sequenced: peripheral blood. These receptors originate from a woman aged 45-59 years with acute or convalescent COVID-19. Each CDR3 is given with its conserved first and last residue. A D gene is named only where the DNA matches it firmly. A row's size may be missing; if present it is once, few, many or a size class.

14 NA TRBJ2-7 TRBV27 NA CASSFRRDSYEQYF TGTGCCAGCAGTTTTCGGCGGGACTCCTACGAGCAGTACTTC
15 NA TRBJ1-2 TRBV10-3 NA CAISESQGVGYGYTF TGTGCCATCAGTGAGTCACAGGGAGTTGGCTATGGCTACACCTTC
13 NA TRBJ1-2 TRBV5-5 TRBD1 CASSLGDRAGYTF TGTGCCAGCAGCTTGGGTGACAGGGCAGGCTACACCTTC
15 NA TRBJ1-4 TRBV19 TRBD1 CASSKRTGGGEKLFF TGTGCCAGTAGTAAACGGACAGGGGGTGGTGAAAAACTGTTTTTT
14 few TRBJ2-5 TRBV7-9 NA CASKSAGGFETQYF TGTGCCAGCAAGAGTGCAGGGGGGTTCGAGACCCAGTACTTC
16 NA TRBJ2-1 TRBV18 NA CASSLGTPGGHNEQFF TGTGCCAGCTCCCTGGGGACTCCGGGGGGCCACAATGAGCAGTTCTTC
16 once TRBJ2-1 TRBV15 TRBD2 CATSREYTSGRDEQFF TGTGCCACCAGCAGAGAGTACACTAGCGGAAGGGATGAGCAGTTCTTC
15 NA TRBJ1-2 TRBV2 TRBD1 CASEKGQGINYGYTF TGTGCCAGCGAAAAAGGACAGGGGATTAACTATGGCTACACCTTC
13 NA TRBJ2-1 TRBV5-4 NA CASSPGTYNEQFF TGTGCCAGCAGCCCGGGGACCTACAATGAGCAGTTCTTC
16 few TRBJ2-5 TRBV29-1 TRBD2 CSVPMPGLAVQETQYF TGCAGCGTTCCTATGCCGGGACTAGCGGTCCAAGAGACCCAGTACTTC
15 once TRBJ1-1 TRBV2 NA CASRTGGGRYTEAFF TGTGCCAGCAGGACTGGGGGGGGGCGGTACACTGAAGCTTTCTTT
20 NA TRBJ2-7 TRBV5-1 TRBD1 CASSPQGVGDRSIIGYEQYF TGCGCCAGCAGCCCCCAAGGTGTGGGGGACAGGTCAATTATCGGCTACGAGCAGTACTTC
17 NA TRBJ1-2 TRBV5-5 TRBD1 CASSLEAAGGAYYGYTF TGTGCCAGCAGCTTGGAGGCGGCAGGGGGTGCTTACTATGGCTACACCTTC